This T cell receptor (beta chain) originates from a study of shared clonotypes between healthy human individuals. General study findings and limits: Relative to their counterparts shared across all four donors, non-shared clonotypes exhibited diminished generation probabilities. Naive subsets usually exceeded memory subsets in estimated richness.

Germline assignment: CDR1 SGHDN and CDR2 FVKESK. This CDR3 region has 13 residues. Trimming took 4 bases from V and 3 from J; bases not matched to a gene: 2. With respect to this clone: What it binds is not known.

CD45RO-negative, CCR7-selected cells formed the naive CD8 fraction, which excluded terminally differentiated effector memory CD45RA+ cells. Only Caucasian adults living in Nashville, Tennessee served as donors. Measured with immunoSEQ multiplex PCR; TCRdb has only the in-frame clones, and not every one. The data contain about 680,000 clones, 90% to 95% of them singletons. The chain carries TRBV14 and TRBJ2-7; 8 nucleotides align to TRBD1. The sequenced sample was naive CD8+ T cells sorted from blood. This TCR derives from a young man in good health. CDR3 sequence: CASSLGQGYEQYF. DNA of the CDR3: TGTGCCAGCAGCCTTGGACAGGGCTACGAGCAGTACTTC.